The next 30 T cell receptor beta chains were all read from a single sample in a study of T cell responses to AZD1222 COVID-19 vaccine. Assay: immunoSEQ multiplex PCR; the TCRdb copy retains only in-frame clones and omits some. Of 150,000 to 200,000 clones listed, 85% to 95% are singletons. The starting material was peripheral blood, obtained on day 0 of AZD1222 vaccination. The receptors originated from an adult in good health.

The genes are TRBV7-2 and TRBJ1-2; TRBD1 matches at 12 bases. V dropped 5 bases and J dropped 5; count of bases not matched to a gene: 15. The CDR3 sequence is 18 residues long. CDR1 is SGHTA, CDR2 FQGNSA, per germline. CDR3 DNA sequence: TGTGCCAGCAGCCCCACCGGGGGAGGGACAGGGGGCTGGTATGGCTACACCTTC. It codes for CASSPTGGGTGGWYGYTF.

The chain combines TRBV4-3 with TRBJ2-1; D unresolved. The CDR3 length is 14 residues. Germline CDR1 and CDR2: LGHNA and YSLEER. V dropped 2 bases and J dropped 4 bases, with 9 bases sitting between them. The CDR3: CASSQLPLYNEQFF. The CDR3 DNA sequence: TGCGCCAGCAGCCAACTACCCTTATACAATGAGCAGTTCTTC.

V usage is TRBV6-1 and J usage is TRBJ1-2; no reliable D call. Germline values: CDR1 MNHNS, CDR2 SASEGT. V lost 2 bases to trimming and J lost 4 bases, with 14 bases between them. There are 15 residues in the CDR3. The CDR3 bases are TGTGCCAGCAGTGAACCAGGCGGACCGGCCTATGGCTACACCTTC. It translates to CASSEPGGPAYGYTF.

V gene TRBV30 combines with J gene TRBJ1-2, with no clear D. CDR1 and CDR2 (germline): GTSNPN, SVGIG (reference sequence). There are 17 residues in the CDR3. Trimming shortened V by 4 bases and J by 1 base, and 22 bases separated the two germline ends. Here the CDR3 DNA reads TGTGCCTGGACTTTTTTGTCGTTGGGCGCCGGTAACTATGGCTACACCTTC. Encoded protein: CAWTFLSLGAGNYGYTF.

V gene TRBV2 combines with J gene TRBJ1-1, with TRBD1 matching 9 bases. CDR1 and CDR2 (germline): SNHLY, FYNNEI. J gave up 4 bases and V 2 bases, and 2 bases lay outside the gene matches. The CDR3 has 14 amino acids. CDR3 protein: CASSETGGGTEAFF. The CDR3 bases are TGTGCCAGCAGTGAAACAGGGGGCGGCACTGAAGCTTTCTTT.

The CDR3, as DNA: TGTGCCAGCAGTGAATACCAAGCGGGGGACCAAGAGACCCAGTACTTC. It specifies CASSEYQAGDQETQYF. The chain links TRBV2 to TRBJ2-5, with 8 bases aligning to TRBD2. Germline CDR1 reads SNHLY; CDR2 reads FYNNEI. With 2 bases clipped from V and 0 bases from J, the junction kept 5 bases outside the gene matches. The CDR3 consists of 16 residues.

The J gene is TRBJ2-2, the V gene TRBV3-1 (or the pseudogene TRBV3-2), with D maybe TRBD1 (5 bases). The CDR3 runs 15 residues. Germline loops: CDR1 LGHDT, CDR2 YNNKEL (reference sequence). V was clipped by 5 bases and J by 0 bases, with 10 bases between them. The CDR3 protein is CASSARATNTGELFF. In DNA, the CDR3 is TGTGCCAGCAGCGCCAGGGCCACGAACACCGGGGAGCTGTTTTTT.

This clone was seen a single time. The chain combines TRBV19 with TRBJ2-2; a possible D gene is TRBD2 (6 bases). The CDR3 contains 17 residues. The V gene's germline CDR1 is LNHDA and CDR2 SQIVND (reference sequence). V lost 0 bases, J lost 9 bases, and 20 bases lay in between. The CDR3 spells CASSIDPPGAEVRELFF. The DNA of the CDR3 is TGTGCCAGTAGTATAGATCCCCCGGGAGCGGAGGTGCGGGAGCTGTTTTTT.

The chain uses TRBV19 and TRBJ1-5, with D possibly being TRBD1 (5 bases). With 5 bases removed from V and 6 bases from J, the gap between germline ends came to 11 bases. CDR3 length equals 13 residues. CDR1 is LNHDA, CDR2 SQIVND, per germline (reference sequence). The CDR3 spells CASSRGGGQPQHF. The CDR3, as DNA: TGTGCCAGTAGTCGGGGGGGAGGTCAGCCCCAGCATTTT.

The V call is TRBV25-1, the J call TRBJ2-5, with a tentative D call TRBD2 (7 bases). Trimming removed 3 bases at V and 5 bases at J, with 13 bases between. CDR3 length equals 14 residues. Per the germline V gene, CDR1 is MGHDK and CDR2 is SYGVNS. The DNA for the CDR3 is TGTGCCAGCAGTGAGGGGGCGGGGGTGGAGACCCAGTACTTC. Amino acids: CASSEGAGVETQYF.

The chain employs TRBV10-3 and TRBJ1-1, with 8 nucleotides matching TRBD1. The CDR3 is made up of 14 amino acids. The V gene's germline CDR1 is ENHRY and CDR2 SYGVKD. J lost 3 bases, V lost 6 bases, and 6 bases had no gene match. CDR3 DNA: TGTGCCATCAGACCGACAGGGGAGGACACTGAAGCTTTCTTT. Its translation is CAIRPTGEDTEAFF.

The CDR3 protein is CASSAWGPNSNQPQHF. The CDR3 DNA is TGCGCCAGCAGCGCGTGGGGACCGAATAGCAATCAGCCCCAGCATTTT. This chain joins TRBV4-3 and TRBJ1-5, with a weak D call TRBD1 (5 bases). V was cut by 5 bases and J by 0 bases, with 14 bases left in between. The germline V gene encodes CDR1 LGHNA and CDR2 YSLEER. The CDR3 spans 16 residues.

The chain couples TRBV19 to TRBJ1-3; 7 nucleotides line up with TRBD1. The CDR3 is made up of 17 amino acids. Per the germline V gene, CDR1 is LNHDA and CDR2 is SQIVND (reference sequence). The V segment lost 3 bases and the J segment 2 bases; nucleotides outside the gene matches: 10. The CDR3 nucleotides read TGTGCCAGTAGTATCAGGCGCCAGGGGGTGGCTGGAAACACCATATATTTT. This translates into CASSIRRQGVAGNTIYF.

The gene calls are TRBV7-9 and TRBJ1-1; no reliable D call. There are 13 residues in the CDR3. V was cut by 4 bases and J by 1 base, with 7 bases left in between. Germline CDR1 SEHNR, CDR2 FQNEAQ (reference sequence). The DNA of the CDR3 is TGTGCCAGCAGCTCTTGGGAGAACACTGAAGCTTTCTTT. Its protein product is CASSSWENTEAFF. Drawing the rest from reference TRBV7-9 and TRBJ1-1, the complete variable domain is DTGVSQNPRHKITKRGQNVTFRCDPISEHNRLYWYRQTLGQGPEFLTYFQNEAQLEKSRLLSDRFSAERPKGSFSTLEIQRTEQGDSAMYLCASSSWENTEAFFGQGTRLTVV.

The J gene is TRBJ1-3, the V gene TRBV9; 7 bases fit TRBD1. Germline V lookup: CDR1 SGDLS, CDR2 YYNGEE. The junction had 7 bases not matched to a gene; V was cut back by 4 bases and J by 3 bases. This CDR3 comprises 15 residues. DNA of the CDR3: TGTGCCAGCAGCCCCAGGGGGGCAAATGGAAACACCATATATTTT. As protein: CASSPRGANGNTIYF.

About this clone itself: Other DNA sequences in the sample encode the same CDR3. CDR3 coding DNA: TGCGCCAGCAGTCCCGGGACAGGGAATCAGCCCCAGCATTTT. Amino acid sequence: CASSPGTGNQPQHF. This chain connects TRBV5-1 to TRBJ1-5, with TRBD1 matching 9 bases. This CDR3 region has 14 residues. From germline, CDR1 is SGHRS and CDR2 YFSETQ. V gave up 5 bases and J gave up 4 bases; unmatched junction bases: 4.

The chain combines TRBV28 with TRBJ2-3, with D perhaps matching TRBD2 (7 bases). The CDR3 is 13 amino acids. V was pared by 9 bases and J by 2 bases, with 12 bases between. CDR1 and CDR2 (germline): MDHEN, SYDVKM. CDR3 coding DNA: TGTGCCAGTCGGCGGGGGCCCACAGATACGCAGTATTTT. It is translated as CASRRGPTDTQYF.

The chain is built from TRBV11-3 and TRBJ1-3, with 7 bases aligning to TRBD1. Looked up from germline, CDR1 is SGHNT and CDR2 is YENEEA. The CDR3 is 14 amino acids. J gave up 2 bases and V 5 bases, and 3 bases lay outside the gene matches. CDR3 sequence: CASSPTGTGNTIYF. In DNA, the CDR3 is TGTGCCAGCAGCCCGACAGGGACTGGAAACACCATATATTTT.

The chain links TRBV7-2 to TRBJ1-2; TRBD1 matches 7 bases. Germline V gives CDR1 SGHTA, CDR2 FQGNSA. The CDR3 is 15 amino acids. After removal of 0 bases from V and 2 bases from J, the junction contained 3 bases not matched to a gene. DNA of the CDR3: TGTGCCAGCAGCTTAGCGATGGACAGGAACTATGGCTACACCTTC. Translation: CASSLAMDRNYGYTF.

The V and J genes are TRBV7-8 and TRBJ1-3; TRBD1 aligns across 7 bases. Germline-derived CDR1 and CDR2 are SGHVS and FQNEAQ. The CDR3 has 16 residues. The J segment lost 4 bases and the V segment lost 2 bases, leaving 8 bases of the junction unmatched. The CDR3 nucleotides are TGTGCCAGCAGCTTACGAGGCAGGGGGGAAGGAAACACCATATATTTT. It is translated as CASSLRGRGEGNTIYF.

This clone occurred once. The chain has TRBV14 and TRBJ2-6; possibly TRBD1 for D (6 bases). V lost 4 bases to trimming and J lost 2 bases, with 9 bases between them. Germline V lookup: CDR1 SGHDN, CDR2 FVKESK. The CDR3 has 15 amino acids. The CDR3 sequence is CASSPQGTGANVLTF. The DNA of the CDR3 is TGTGCCAGCAGCCCTCAGGGGACTGGGGCCAACGTCCTGACTTTC.

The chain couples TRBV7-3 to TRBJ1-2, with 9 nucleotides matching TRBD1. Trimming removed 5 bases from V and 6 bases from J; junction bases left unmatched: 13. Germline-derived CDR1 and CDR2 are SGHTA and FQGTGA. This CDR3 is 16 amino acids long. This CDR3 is CASSPPPGQGGNGYTF. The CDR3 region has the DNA TGTGCCAGCAGCCCCCCCCCGGGACAGGGTGGAAATGGCTACACCTTC.

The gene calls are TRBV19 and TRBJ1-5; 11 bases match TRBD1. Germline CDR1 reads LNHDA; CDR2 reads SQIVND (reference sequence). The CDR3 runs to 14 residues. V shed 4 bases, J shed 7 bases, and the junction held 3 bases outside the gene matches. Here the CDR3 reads CASSTGTGGQPQHF. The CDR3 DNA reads TGTGCCAGTAGTACCGGGACAGGGGGACAGCCCCAGCATTTT.

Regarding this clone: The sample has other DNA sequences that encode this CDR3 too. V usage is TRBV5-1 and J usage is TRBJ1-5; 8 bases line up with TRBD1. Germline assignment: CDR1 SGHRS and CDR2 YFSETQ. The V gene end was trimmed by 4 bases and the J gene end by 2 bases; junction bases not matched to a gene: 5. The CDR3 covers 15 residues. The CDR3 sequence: CASSLGQGGNQPQHF. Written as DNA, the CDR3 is TGCGCCAGCAGCCTAGGACAGGGAGGCAATCAGCCCCAGCATTTT.

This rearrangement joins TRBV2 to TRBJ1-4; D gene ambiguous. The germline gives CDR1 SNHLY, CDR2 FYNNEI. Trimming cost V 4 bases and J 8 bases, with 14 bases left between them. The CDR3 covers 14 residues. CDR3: CASSGNDRVEKLFF. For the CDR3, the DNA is TGTGCCAGCAGTGGAAACGATAGGGTCGAAAAACTGTTTTTT. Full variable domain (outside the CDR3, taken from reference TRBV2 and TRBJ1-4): EPEVTQTPSHQVTQMGQEVILRCVPISNHLYFYWYRQILGQKVEFLVSFYNNEISEKSEIFDDQFSVERPDGSNFTLKIRSTKLEDSAMYFCASSGNDRVEKLFFGSGTQLSVL.

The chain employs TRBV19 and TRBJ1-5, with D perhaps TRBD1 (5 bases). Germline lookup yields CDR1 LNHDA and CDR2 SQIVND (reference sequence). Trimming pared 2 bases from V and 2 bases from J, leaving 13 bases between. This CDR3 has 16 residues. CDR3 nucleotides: TGTGCCAGTAGTATATGGGGGGGTATTGGCAATCAGCCCCAGCATTTT. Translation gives CASSIWGGIGNQPQHF.

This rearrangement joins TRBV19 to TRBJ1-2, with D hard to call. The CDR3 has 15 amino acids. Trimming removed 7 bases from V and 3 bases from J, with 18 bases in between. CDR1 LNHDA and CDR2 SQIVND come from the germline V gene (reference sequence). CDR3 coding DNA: TGTGCCAGTACCGATGAGTCTACTGGGGACTATGGCTACACCTTC. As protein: CASTDESTGDYGYTF.

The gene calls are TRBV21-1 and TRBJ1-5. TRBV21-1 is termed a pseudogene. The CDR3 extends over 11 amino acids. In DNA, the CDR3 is TGTGCCAGCAGCAAAATCTCGGCCCAGCATTTT. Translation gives CASSKISAQHF.

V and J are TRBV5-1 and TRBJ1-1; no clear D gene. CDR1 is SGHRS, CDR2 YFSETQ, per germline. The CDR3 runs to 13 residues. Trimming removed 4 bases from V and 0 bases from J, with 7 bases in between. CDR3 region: CASSGGLNTEAFF. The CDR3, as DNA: TGCGCCAGCAGCGGAGGACTGAACACTGAAGCTTTCTTT.

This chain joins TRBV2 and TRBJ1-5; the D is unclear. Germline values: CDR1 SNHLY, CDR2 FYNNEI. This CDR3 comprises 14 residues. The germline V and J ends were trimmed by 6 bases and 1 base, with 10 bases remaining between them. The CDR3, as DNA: TGTGCCAGCAGCCTTGTTGGGAGCAATCAGCCCCAGCATTTT. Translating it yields CASSLVGSNQPQHF. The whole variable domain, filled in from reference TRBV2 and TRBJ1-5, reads EPEVTQTPSHQVTQMGQEVILRCVPISNHLYFYWYRQILGQKVEFLVSFYNNEISEKSEIFDDQFSVERPDGSNFTLKIRSTKLEDSAMYFCASSLVGSNQPQHFGDGTRLSIL.